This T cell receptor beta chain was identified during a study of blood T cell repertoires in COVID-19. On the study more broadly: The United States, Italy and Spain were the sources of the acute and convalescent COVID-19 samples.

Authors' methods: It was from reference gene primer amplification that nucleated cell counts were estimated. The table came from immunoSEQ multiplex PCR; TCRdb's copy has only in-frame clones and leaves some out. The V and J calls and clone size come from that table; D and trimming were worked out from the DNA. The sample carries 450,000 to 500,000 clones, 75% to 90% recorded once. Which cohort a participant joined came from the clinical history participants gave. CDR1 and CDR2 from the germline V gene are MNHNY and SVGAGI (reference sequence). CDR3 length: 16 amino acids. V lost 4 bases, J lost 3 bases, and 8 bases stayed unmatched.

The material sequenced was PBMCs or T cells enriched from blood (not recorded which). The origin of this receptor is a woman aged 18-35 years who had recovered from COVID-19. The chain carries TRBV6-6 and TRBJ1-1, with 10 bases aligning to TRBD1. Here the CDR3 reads CASSSRQGASDTEAFF. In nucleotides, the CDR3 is TGTGCCAGCAGTTCCCGACAGGGGGCGTCGGACACTGAAGCTTTCTTT.